This T cell receptor beta chain was documented in a study of ipilimumab plus nivolumab after autologous stem cell transplantation listed by TCRdb under 2021. Notes on the research overall: The median number of doses received by trial patients was 5 for ipilimumab and 8 or 9 for nivolumab. Patients in the myeloma cohort were either high-risk and transplant-naive or had relapsed within 3 years of a first autologous transplant. Patients with high-risk diffuse large B cell lymphoma, mature T cell lymphoma, or multiple myeloma undergoing autologous transplant were enrolled in the trial. The intent-to-treat population of the trial consisted of 30 to 40 patients. What the work shows at the level of the full study, not this receptor alone: Per the authors, a biologic rationale for further study of the post-transplant checkpoint inhibition approach was offered by T cell receptor repertoire, regulatory T cell phenotype and gut microbiota profiles. Combined checkpoint inhibition appeared tolerable as post-transplant consolidation, according to the authors' conclusion.

Library preparation employed the immunoSEQ multiplex PCR assay. The table was pulled from immuneACCESS by TCRdb, which kept in-frame rearrangements only. Such tables lose some clones; where checked, under half of the loss comes from unresolved V genes, and the rest has no known cause. The sample records 43,000 or so clones, over 75% of which are singletons. 0.88% of the sample is taken by the ten largest. Ipilimumab was given at 1 mg/kg intravenously on day 1 of selected weeks, and checkpoint therapy started 14 to 28 days after autologous transplant. Patients received nivolumab at 3 mg/kg intravenously on day 1 of weeks 1, 4, 7, 10, and every two weeks through week 26. This was a Phase Ib clinical trial that tested ipilimumab plus nivolumab, given as combined checkpoint inhibition, for consolidation following autologous stem cell transplantation. From a lookup of the germline V gene (reference sequence), CDR1 and CDR2 are MNHEY and SMNVEV. The trim is 5 bases for V and 11 bases for J, with a gap of 21 bases between the germline ends. From its cysteine to its phenylalanine, the CDR3 spans 14 amino acids. Only the CDR3 DNA is retained, 42 bases long and in frame from the first base.

Concerning this clone itself: Which antigen it targets is not known. No much larger clonotype is one base removed from it; base qualities were not supplied.

This receptor was identified in a male donor with multiple myeloma. The chain links TRBV27 with TRBJ1-1; possibly the D gene is TRBD1, per 5 matching bases. The sequencing here drew on PBMCs, taken in a trial of ipilimumab plus nivolumab as post-transplant consolidation. The sequenced DNA is TGTGCCAGCAGTCCGGGGGTGCCGAGTTTTCGCGCTTTCTTT. The translation is CASSPGVPSFRAFF.